This section outlines one T cell receptor beta chain sequence together with its context. Its recognized antigen is unknown. Base qualities are not recorded, but no much larger clone differs from it by a single base. The trial excluded patients who had a history of autoimmune disease or were on systemic immunosuppression. Peripheral blood for TCR sequencing was drawn from every dose cohort at baseline, at cycle 4 day 1 and at cycle 7 day 1. Samples came from an open-label, multicenter, first-in-human phase I dose-escalation trial of ivuxolimab. Adults with locally advanced or metastatic melanoma, renal cell, hepatocellular, or head and neck squamous cell carcinoma were enrolled in the trial. Before TCR sequencing, CD4+ and CD8+ T cells were separately sorted from peripheral blood. This specimen comes from a study of OX40 agonist ivuxolimab in advanced cancers. Background for the entire study: Ivuxolimab was a fully human IgG2 agonistic monoclonal antibody targeting the costimulatory receptor OX40 (CD134). Intravenous ivuxolimab was administered to patients every 2 weeks at six dose levels: 0.01, 0.1, 0.3, 1.5, 3 and 10 mg/kg. Of the 50 to 55 patients in dose escalation, about 20 had hepatocellular carcinoma, some 15 had melanoma, 9 had renal cell carcinoma and 9 had head and neck cancer. A male proportion of roughly 80% and a mean age of about 60 years, ranging from about 23 to 90, were recorded for the dose-escalation cohort. Prior anti-PD-1, anti-PD-L1 or anti-CTLA-4 therapy was permitted, and 40% to 50% of dose-escalation patients had received checkpoint inhibitors. Partial responses occurred in three dose-escalation patients: two with cutaneous melanoma and one with hepatocellular carcinoma. Peripheral TCRbeta sequencing aimed to test whether ivuxolimab altered TCR sequence diversity and caused clonal T-cell expansion. The paper reports the monotherapy dose-escalation portion (N = 52 patients) of the phase I ivuxolimab trial. Study-level results and caveats: Partial responders in the 0.1-3.0 mg/kg groups had among the lowest normalized peripheral clonal expansion, especially among CD8+ T cells. Low levels of normalized T-cell clonal expansion were also seen in some nonresponding patients. Which antigens the clonally expanded peripheral T cells were specific for was not determined. After ivuxolimab, expanded clones were on average more numerous among CD8+ T cells than among CD4+ T cells. At doses of 0.1 to 3.0 mg/kg, clonal expansion of both CD4+ and CD8+ blood T cells was observed from baseline to week 6.

Genomic DNA was extracted from sorted cells for sequencing of the TCRbeta CDR3 region. The immunoSEQ Assay was used to sequence the TCRbeta CDR3 regions. TCRdb provides this immuneACCESS table in a form limited to in-frame rearrangements. Some clones are lacking; in checked studies, under half of them reflect an unresolved V gene, and why the rest are absent is not known. In this sample the table shows some 90,000 clones, roughly 90% of which occur a single time. The ten largest clonotypes hold 0.3% to 0.4% of the sample. V trim: 4 bases; J trim: 4 bases; unmatched bases: 8. Sequences SGHDT (CDR1) and YYEEEE (CDR2) are obtained from the germline V gene. The CDR3, cysteine through phenylalanine, is 15 amino acids long. Only the CDR3 DNA is retained, 45 bases long and in frame from the first base.

The source is an adult with an advanced solid tumor such as melanoma, head and neck, liver or kidney cancer. The source material was CD4+ or CD8+ T cells sorted from blood, sampled in a trial of the OX40 agonist ivuxolimab. The chain was built from TRBV5-6 and TRBJ2-5, and TRBD1 aligns with 9 junction nucleotides. The CDR3 reads CASSKLGTGSETQYF. The DNA reads TGTGCCAGCAGCAAGCTTGGGACAGGGTCAGAGACCCAGTACTTC.